A selection of T cell receptor beta chains follows, all from one sample in a study of molecular identifiers for immune sequencing clone quantification. TCRdb called the PCR reads again in MiXCR, with one record for every CDR3 protein. In the table there are roughly 630,000 distinct CDR3 sequences, roughly 25% of which are singletons. Sample: naive CD8+ T cells from blood, with Jurkat cell RNA spiked in. The receptors here all came from a human donor in good health. Some libraries in this study had Jurkat cell RNA spiked in. CDR3s include the opening cysteine and the closing phenylalanine or tryptophan. A D gene is named only where the DNA matches it firmly. Some rows mark clone size as missing; the rest say once, few, many or name a class of expanded clone.

V,size,D,J,DNA,CDR3
TRBV28,many,-,TRBJ2-2,TGTGCCAGCACCTCCAACATCGGCGGGGAGCTGTTTTTT,CASTSNIGGELFF
TRBV12-3/TRBV12-4,many,-,TRBJ1-5,TGTGCCAGCAGTTTTGTGATTCGGGGTGATCAGCCCCAGCATTTT,CASSFVIRGDQPQHF
TRBV7-6,-,-,TRBJ2-7,TGTGCCAGCAGCTTGACCCCTATCACTACCTACGAGCAGTACTTC,CASSLTPITTYEQYF
TRBV12-3/TRBV12-4,many,TRBD1,TRBJ2-3,TGTGCCAGCAGAGAGGGACAGGGTTGGACAGATACGCAGTATTTT,CASREGQGWTDTQYF
TRBV20-1,few,-,TRBJ1-1,TGCAGTGCTAGAGATACAGGGACTAACACTGAAGCTTTCTTT,CSARDTGTNTEAFF
TRBV28,few,-,TRBJ1-2,TGTGCCAGCAGTTTAGGCCGCATCGAAGCTAACTATGGCTACGCCTTC,CASSLGRIEANYGYAF
TRBV4-3,-,-,TRBJ1-1,TGCGCCAGCAGCCAAGATCGACTCCCTTTGGAAGCTTTCTTT,CASSQDRLPLEAFF
TRBV7-9,-,-,TRBJ2-7,TGTGCCAGCAGCCCCCGGGATAAAGCCTGGTACGCGCGGTACTTC,CASSPRDKAWYARYF
TRBV7-2,few,-,TRBJ2-4,TGTGCCAGCAGCCTATACGACCTATCGGTGGCCAAAAACATTCAGTACTTC,CASSLYDLSVAKNIQYF
TRBV9,-,-,TRBJ2-7,TGTGCCAGCAGCGTAGGGCAGTCTGGCTACGAGCAGTACTTC,CASSVGQSGYEQYF
TRBV28,few,-,TRBJ2-1,TGTGCCAGCAGTTTCTCCGAAGGAGGACACCCGCCCGACAATGAGCAGTTCTTC,CASSFSEGGHPPDNEQFF
TRBV2,many,-,TRBJ1-5,TGTGCCAGCAACCCTGAGGATGAGCCCCAGCATTTT,CASNPEDEPQHF
TRBV28,-,TRBD1,TRBJ2-7,TGTGCCAGCAGCTCCGGACAGGGCGCCTCCTACGAGCAGTACTTC,CASSSGQGASYEQYF
TRBV30,-,-,TRBJ2-1,TGTGCCTGGAGTGTGCAAGGGGGTAACTACAATGAGCAGTTTTTC,CAWSVQGGNYNEQFF
TRBV5-4,-,TRBD1,TRBJ2-1,TGTGCCAGCAGCTTGTGGGGCAGGGGGCCCGGTGAGCAGTTCTTC,CASSLWGRGPGEQFF
TRBV7-9,-,-,TRBJ1-2,TGTGCCAGCAGCGCGCCTCTAGGGGCCGACGGCTACACCTTC,CASSAPLGADGYTF
TRBV6-4,many,-,TRBJ2-2,TGTGCCAGCAGTGACTTAGGAGGCTGCACCGGGGAGCTGTTTTTT,CASSDLGGCTGELFF
TRBV19,few,-,TRBJ2-1,TGTGCCAGTAGTATCCCTTTGGGAGAGCAGTTCTTC,CASSIPLGEQFF
TRBV13,many,-,TRBJ2-6,TGTGCCAGCAGCTTAAATGGGCCTGGGGCCAACGTCCTGACTTTC,CASSLNGPGANVLTF
TRBV5-6,-,-,TRBJ1-5,TGTGCCAGCAGCTCAATGGGAGACGAAGCGGGAGGCGCAGATACGCAGCATTTT,CASSSMGDEAGGADTQHF
TRBV9,few,-,TRBJ1-2,TGTGCCAGCAGCGTAGAAGGGGCTCCTAACTATGGCTACACCTTC,CASSVEGAPNYGYTF
TRBV6-1,few,-,TRBJ1-2,TGTGCCAGCACAAAAGAGGACGGAAGCTATGGCTGCACCTTC,CASTKEDGSYGCTF